This T cell receptor (beta chain) was captured in a study of shared clonotypes between healthy human individuals. Looking at the study overall: Two women and three men aged 18 to 49 made up the donors. Broader study findings: Naive subsets generally had larger estimated richness than memory subsets.

About this clone itself: The antigen remains undetermined.

Data came from immunoSEQ multiplex PCR; TCRdb stores just in-frame clones and leaves some out. The top ten hold approximately 1.7% of the sample, which has roughly 2.1 million clones, approximately 94% seen once. Naive-designated CD8 cells lacked CD45RO, were positively enriched for CCR7, and omitted terminally differentiated effector memory CD45RA+ cells. This sequence originates from a young man in good health. Some clones in this sample may be carry-over from other donors' samples. Sequenced sample: naive CD8+ T cells from PBMCs.

The CDR3: CASSQDFGGQGQFF. In DNA form, the CDR3 reads TGTGCCAGCAGCCAAGACTTCGGGGGGCAGGGGCAGTTCTTC. This chain connects TRBV14 to TRBJ2-1; perhaps TRBD2 as D (7 bases). Trimming shortened V by 0 bases and J by 12 bases, and 15 bases separated the two germline ends. The CDR3 totals 14 residues. Germline values: CDR1 SGHDN, CDR2 FVKESK.